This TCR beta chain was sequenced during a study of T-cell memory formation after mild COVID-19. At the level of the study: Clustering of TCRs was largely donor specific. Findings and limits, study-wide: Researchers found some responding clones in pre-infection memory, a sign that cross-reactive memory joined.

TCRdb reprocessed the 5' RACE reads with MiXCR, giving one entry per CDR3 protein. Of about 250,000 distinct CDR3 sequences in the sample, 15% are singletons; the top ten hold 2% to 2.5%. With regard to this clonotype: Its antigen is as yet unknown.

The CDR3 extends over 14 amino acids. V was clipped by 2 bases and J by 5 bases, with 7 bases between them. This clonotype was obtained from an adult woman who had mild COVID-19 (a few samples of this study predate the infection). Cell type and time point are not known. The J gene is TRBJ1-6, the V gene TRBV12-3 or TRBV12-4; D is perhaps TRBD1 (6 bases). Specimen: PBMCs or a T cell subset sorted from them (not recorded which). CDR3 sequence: CASSLYRDNSPLHF. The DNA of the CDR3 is TGTGCCAGCAGTTTATACAGGGATAATTCACCCCTCCACTTT.